The 9 T cell receptor beta chains reported below all come from one sample, sequenced in a study of blood T cell repertoires in COVID-19. Repertoires were generated with immunoSEQ multiplex PCR, while TCRdb's copy carries only in-frame clones and drops some. The profile shows some 250,000 clones, approximately 83% of them singletons. The sample was peripheral blood. Receptors originate from a man aged 50 to 60 with active or convalescent COVID-19.

The chain links TRBV4-3 to TRBJ1-2; 9 bases are shared with TRBD1. Trimming took 5 bases from V and 2 from J; bases not matched to a gene: 9. This CDR3 contains 16 residues. Germline CDR1 is LGHNA and CDR2 is YSLEER. The chain's CDR3 is CASSTQGAGRNYGYTF. The CDR3 DNA reads TGCGCCAGCAGCACACAGGGGGCAGGGCGGAACTATGGCTACACCTTC.

This chain connects TRBV21-1 to TRBJ1-1; the table calls TRBD1, which could not be checked here. TRBV21-1 is labeled a pseudogene. The CDR3 contains 16 residues. CDR3 sequence: CASSKWGQGRNTEAFF. The CDR3 nucleotides read TGTGCCAGCAGCAAATGGGGACAGGGGAGGAACACTGAAGCTTTCTTT.

The table lists this clone with many counts. V gene TRBV19 combines with J gene TRBJ1-1; D possibly corresponds to TRBD1 (6 bases). Trimming cost V 7 bases and J 4 bases, with 19 bases left between them. The CDR3 length is 15 residues. Germline loops: CDR1 LNHDA, CDR2 SQIVND (reference sequence). The CDR3 region is CASTLGGGVGTEAFF. CDR3 DNA: TGTGCCAGTACCCTGGGGGGGGGCGTCGGCACTGAAGCTTTCTTT.

V and J are TRBV24-1 and TRBJ2-2, with no clear D. The germline V gene encodes CDR1 KGHDR and CDR2 SFDVKD. The CDR3 extends over 13 amino acids. V lost 5 bases, J lost 8 bases, and 11 bases lay in between. CDR3 protein: CATSGPSSGELFF. The CDR3 DNA is TGTGCCACCAGTGGGCCCTCCTCGGGGGAGCTGTTTTTT.

This clone was detected only once. The gene calls are TRBV7-8 and TRBJ2-7; D call uncertain. Trimming stripped 1 base from V and 2 bases from J, with 9 bases between. In germline, CDR1 is SGHVS, CDR2 FQNEAQ. This CDR3 contains 14 residues. In DNA form, the CDR3 reads TGTGCCAGCAGCTTAGAGGCAGGTACCTACGAGCAGTACTTC. Its protein product is CASSLEAGTYEQYF.

This chain connects TRBV5-1 to TRBJ1-5; TRBD1 is a possible D gene (6 bases). Trimming took off 2 bases at V and 5 bases at J, with 17 bases between the two ends. CDR1 and CDR2 from the germline V gene are SGHRS and YFSETQ. The CDR3 loop spans 16 amino acids. DNA of the CDR3: TGCGCCAGCAGCTTTGGTCCCCGGGACACCGATCAGCCCCAGCATTTT. Translating it yields CASSFGPRDTDQPQHF.

The chain employs TRBV4-1 and TRBJ2-7; possibly TRBD2 for D (5 bases). CDR1 and CDR2 (germline): MGHRA, YSYEKL. V lost 4 bases and J 6 bases, leaving 25 bases between the germline ends. The CDR3 contains 17 residues. For the CDR3, the DNA is TGCGCCAGCAGCCCCATCCCAAGGGTTTTCGGGATTGGCGAGCAGTACTTC. It yields the protein CASSPIPRVFGIGEQYF.

The V call is TRBV7-2, the J call TRBJ2-7; 7 bases line up with TRBD1. Trimming cost V 7 bases and J 2 bases; bases outside gene matches: 11. Germline CDR1 SGHTA, CDR2 FQGNSA. CDR3 length: 15 amino acids. CDR3 DNA: TGTGCCAGCAACCAGGGGGTCAGTTGGACCTACGAGCAGTACTTC. Encoded protein: CASNQGVSWTYEQYF. The full variable domain, rest sourced from reference TRBV7-2 and TRBJ2-7, is GAGVSQSPSNKVTEKGKDVELRCDPISGHTALYWYRQSLGQGLEFLIYFQGNSAPDKSGLPSDRFSAERTGGSVSTLTIQRTQQEDSAVYLCASNQGVSWTYEQYFGPGTRLTVT.

The chain uses TRBV4-3 and TRBJ2-3; D not resolved. The length of the CDR3 is 13 residues. The V gene's germline CDR1 is LGHNA and CDR2 YSLEER. The germline V and J ends were trimmed by 1 base and 2 bases, with 4 bases remaining between them. CDR3 in DNA: TGCGCCAGCAGCCAAGTCTTCACAGATACGCAGTATTTT. Its translation is CASSQVFTDTQYF.